Below, 16 T cell receptor beta chains from the same sample are listed, as sequenced in a study of blood T cells in healthy people across ages. The second PCR ran about 6 to 12 cycles with a sample-barcoded 5' primer and J-beta primers. MiXCR, applied by TCRdb to the 5' RACE reads, yields one record per CDR3 protein. The sample holds fewer than 2,000,000 distinct CDR3 sequences, roughly 30% seen once. The sequenced sample consisted of blood. These receptors originate from a woman in her 30s in good health.

This chain uses TRBV5-1 with TRBJ1-1, with D maybe TRBD1 (5 bases). CDR3 size: 15 residues. Trimming shortened V by 4 bases and J by 0 bases, and 13 bases separated the two germline ends. Germline V lookup: CDR1 SGHRS, CDR2 YFSETQ. This CDR3 reads CASSTQTALNTEAFF. DNA of the CDR3: TGCGCCAGCAGCACCCAGACAGCTTTGAACACTGAAGCTTTCTTT.

This sequence joins TRBV2 and TRBJ2-1; D could derive from TRBD1 or TRBD2 (5 bases each). The CDR3 totals 16 residues. Germline assignment: CDR1 SNHLY and CDR2 FYNNEI. Trimming left V 6 bases short and J 2 bases short, with 17 bases between. CDR3 sequence reads: CASSVGRDGPYNEQFF. Written as DNA, the CDR3 is TGTGCCAGCAGCGTGGGTCGGGACGGACCCTACAATGAGCAGTTCTTC.

This sequence joins TRBV12-3 or TRBV12-4 and TRBJ2-3; D may be TRBD2 (6 bases). CDR3 size: 15 residues. Trimming stripped 0 bases from V and 0 bases from J, with 7 bases between. Written as DNA, the CDR3 is TGTGCCAGCAGTTTAGCGACTAGGAGCACAGATACGCAGTATTTT. It is translated as CASSLATRSTDTQYF.

This clonotype was recorded a few times. The genes are TRBV5-1 and TRBJ2-3, with D unclear. CDR1 SGHRS and CDR2 YFSETQ come from the germline V gene. The CDR3 is 14 amino acids. Trimming took off 3 bases at V and 3 bases at J, with 11 bases between the two ends. CDR3 nucleotides: TGCGCCAGCAGCTCCTTGGAGCTAACAGATACGCAGTATTTT. Translation gives CASSSLELTDTQYF. Combining the CDR3 with reference TRBV5-1 and TRBJ2-3 gives the whole variable domain KAGVTQTPRYLIKTRGQQVTLSCSPISGHRSVSWYQQTPGQGLQFLFEYFSETQRNKGNFPGRFSGRQFSNSRSEMNVSTLELGDSALYLCASSSLELTDTQYFGPGTRLTVL.

This clonotype was counted between two and nine times. The V gene is TRBV5-1, the J gene TRBJ2-3; 9 bases line up with TRBD1. V lost 0 bases and J lost 2; bases outside the gene matches: 4. Germline CDR1 is SGHRS and CDR2 is YFSETQ. The CDR3 has 16 amino acids. The CDR3 reads CASSLAGTGFTDTQYF. CDR3 DNA: TGCGCCAGCAGCTTGGCCGGGACAGGGTTCACAGATACGCAGTATTTT.

The genes are TRBV7-8 and TRBJ2-6; no reliable D call. Germline V gives CDR1 SGHVS, CDR2 FQNEAQ. The germline V and J ends were trimmed by 3 bases and 4 bases, with 13 bases remaining between them. The CDR3 contains 16 residues. In DNA form, the CDR3 reads TGTGCCAGCAGCTTTCAACCCGGGCTCGGGGCCAACGTCCTGACTTTC. Translating gives CASSFQPGLGANVLTF.

This clonotype was recorded a few times. The junction and the germline gene differ at one end; a read error may be behind it. V usage is TRBV6-5 and J usage is TRBJ1-2; D not certain. Germline V gives CDR1 MNHEY, CDR2 SVGAGI. The length of the CDR3 is 11 residues. In nucleotides, the CDR3 is TGTGCCAGCAGGACTAAATATGGCTACACCTTC. Translated, it gives CASRTKYGYTF.

This clonotype came up a few times. J is TRBJ2-2 and V is TRBV20-1; TRBD1 aligns across 8 bases. The CDR3 length is 17 residues. CDR1 is DFQATT and CDR2 is SNEGSKA in the germline V gene (reference sequence). V was clipped by 0 bases and J by 5 bases; unmatched bases: 11. Here the CDR3 DNA reads TGCAGTGCTAGAGATAACATGGGACAGGCTTATACCGGGGAGCTGTTTTTT. This codes for CSARDNMGQAYTGELFF.

The rearrangement links TRBV4-1 to TRBJ2-5, with 9 positions matching TRBD1. The germline gives CDR1 MGHRA, CDR2 YSYEKL. J gave up 5 bases and V 5 bases, and 9 bases lay outside the gene matches. The CDR3 sequence is 15 residues long. CDR3 bases: TGCGCCAGCAGCTACACAGGGGGCTCGGGGGAGACCCAGTACTTC. Protein product: CASSYTGGSGETQYF.

Concerning this clonotype itself: The CDR3 does not end in the conserved phenylalanine or tryptophan, so this is likely a read error. The rearrangement uses TRBV6-1 and TRBJ2-7; D possibly corresponds to TRBD1 (6 bases). Trimming took 5 bases from V and 2 from J, leaving 13 bases between them. The CDR3 runs 14 residues. Germline CDR1 reads MNHNS; CDR2 reads SASEGT. CDR3 nucleotide sequence: TGTGCCAGCAGTTCCCGGGACATAGCCTACGAGCAGTACTTG. This translates into CASSSRDIAYEQYL.

The CDR3 coding sequence is TGTGCCAGCAGCTTATCTGGGACAGTGGTAAGCACTGAAGCTTTCTTT. It yields the protein CASSLSGTVVSTEAFF. V is TRBV7-2 and J is TRBJ1-1; 7 bases fit TRBD1. The CDR3 is 16 residues long. Trimming removed 2 bases from V and 4 bases from J; junction bases left unmatched: 10. Germline CDR1 and CDR2: SGHTA and FQGNSA.

Remarks on this clonotype: A much larger clone differs by one base, so this may be a read error. The chain uses TRBV4-1 and TRBJ2-7; no clear D gene. Trimming removed 0 bases from V and 2 bases from J, with 17 bases in between. Germline lookup yields CDR1 MGHRA and CDR2 YSYEKL. The CDR3 contains 17 residues. In DNA form, the CDR3 reads TGCGCCAGCAGCCAAGATCGTGAAGGCTTGAGCCCCTACGAGCAGTACTTC. Encoded protein: CASSQDREGLSPYEQYF.

The chain employs TRBV27 and TRBJ1-1; D unresolved. Germline lookup yields CDR1 MNHEY and CDR2 SMNVEV (reference sequence). CDR3 length: 11 residues. V was cut by 5 bases and J by 4 bases, with 5 bases left in between. CDR3 residues: CASSLCTEAFF. The DNA of the CDR3 is TGTGCCAGCAGTCTATGCACTGAAGCTTTCTTT.

The rearrangement links TRBV7-2 to TRBJ1-2; no reliable D call. The germline V and J ends were trimmed by 5 bases and 8 bases, with 12 bases remaining between them. Germline V gene lookup returns CDR1 SGHTA and CDR2 FQGNSA. The CDR3 extends over 12 amino acids. The CDR3 loop is CASSLELGGYTF. The CDR3 bases are TGTGCCAGCAGCCTAGAGCTGGGAGGCTACACCTTC.

This chain uses TRBV27 with TRBJ1-5, with unresolved D. Per the germline V gene, CDR1 is MNHEY and CDR2 is SMNVEV (reference sequence). The CDR3 consists of 13 residues. The ends were cut back, 6 bases at V and 5 bases at J, with 11 bases in the middle. The CDR3 sequence: CASSKAMDQPQHF. The DNA for the CDR3 is TGTGCCAGCAGCAAGGCGATGGATCAGCCCCAGCATTTT.

About this clonotype: Its ends do not fully match the called genes, so a read error is possible. V gene TRBV20-1 combines with J gene TRBJ2-5; TRBD2 is a possible D gene (5 bases). Per the germline V gene, CDR1 is DFQATT and CDR2 is SNEGSKA (reference sequence). This CDR3 spans 10 amino acids. CDR3 loop: CSAPWETLYF. The CDR3 DNA reads TGCAGTGCCCCCTGGGAGACCCTGTACTTC.